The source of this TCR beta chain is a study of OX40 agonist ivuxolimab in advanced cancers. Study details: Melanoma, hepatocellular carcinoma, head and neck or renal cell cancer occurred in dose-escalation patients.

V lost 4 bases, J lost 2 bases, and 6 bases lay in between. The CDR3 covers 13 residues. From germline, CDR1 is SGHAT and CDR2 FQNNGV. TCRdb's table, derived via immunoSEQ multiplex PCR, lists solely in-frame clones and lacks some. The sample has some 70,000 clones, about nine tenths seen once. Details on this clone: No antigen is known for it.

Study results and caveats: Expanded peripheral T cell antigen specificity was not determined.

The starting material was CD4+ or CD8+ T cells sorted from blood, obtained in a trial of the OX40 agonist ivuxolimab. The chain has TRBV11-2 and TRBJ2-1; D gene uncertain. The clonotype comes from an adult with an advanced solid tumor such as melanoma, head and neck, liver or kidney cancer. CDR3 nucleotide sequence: TGTGCCAGCAGCTCTGGAACCTACAATGAGCAGTTCTTC. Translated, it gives CASSSGTYNEQFF.